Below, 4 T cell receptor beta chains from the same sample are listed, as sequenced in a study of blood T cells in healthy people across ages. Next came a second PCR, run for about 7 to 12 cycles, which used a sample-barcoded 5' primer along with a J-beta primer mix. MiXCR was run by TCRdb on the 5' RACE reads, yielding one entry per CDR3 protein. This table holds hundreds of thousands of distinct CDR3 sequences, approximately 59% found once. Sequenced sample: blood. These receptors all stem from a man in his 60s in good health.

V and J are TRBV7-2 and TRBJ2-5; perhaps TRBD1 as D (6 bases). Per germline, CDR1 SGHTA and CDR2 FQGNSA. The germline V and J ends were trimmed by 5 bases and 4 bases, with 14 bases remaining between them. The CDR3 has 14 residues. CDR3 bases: TGTGCCAGCAGCATTAACAGGGCCCGAGAGACCCAGTACTTC. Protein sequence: CASSINRARETQYF. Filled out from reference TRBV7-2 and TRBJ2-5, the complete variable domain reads GAGVSQSPSNKVTEKGKDVELRCDPISGHTALYWYRQSLGQGLEFLIYFQGNSAPDKSGLPSDRFSAERTGGSVSTLTIQRTQQEDSAVYLCASSINRARETQYFGPGTRLLVL.

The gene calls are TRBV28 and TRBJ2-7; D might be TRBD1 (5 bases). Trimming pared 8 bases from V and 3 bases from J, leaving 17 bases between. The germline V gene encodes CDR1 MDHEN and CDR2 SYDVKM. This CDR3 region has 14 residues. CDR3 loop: CASGSPTDSYEQYF. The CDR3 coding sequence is TGTGCCAGCGGCTCTCCGACCGACAGCTACGAGCAGTACTTC.

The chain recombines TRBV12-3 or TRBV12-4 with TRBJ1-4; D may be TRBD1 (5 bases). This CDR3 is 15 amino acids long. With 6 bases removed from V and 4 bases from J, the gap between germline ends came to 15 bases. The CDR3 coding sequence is TGTGCCAGCAGCCCACAAGGGGCCGTTAATGAAAAACTGTTTTTT. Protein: CASSPQGAVNEKLFF.

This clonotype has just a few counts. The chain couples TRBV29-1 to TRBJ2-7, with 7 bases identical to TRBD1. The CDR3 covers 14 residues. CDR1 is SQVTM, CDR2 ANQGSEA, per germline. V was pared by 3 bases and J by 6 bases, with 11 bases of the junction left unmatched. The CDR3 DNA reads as TGCAGCGTTGACCCCCAGGGGGTAGGAGTCGAGCAGTACTTC. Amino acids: CSVDPQGVGVEQYF.